The entry below gives a single T cell receptor beta chain sequence along with its context. Antigen unknown. This CDR3 has 16 amino acids. V gave up 7 bases and J gave up 9 bases, with 24 bases separating them. These data belong to a study of response to subunit inactivated influenza vaccine. Study conclusions and caveats: Authors suggested that a seasonal influenza vaccination recruits few new T cells each time.

One entry per CDR3 protein results from TCRdb running MiXCR on the RT-PCR reads. Found here are roughly 650,000 distinct CDR3 sequences, 13% to 15% of them singletons; the top ten hold 6% to 9.5%. This material consisted of PBMCs from blood, taken roughly 15 days before vaccination. The receptor's source is a man aged 50 or older who received an inactivated influenza vaccine. This chain uses TRBV12-3 or TRBV12-4 with TRBJ2-2; possibly TRBD2 for D (7 bases). The DNA for the CDR3 is TGTGCCAGCACCCTGTTCGGGGGGCTGCGGACCTGGGAGCTGTTTTTT. Translated: CASTLFGGLRTWELFF.